One sample yielded the 3 T cell receptor beta chains listed below, sequenced in a study of T cells after posttransplantation cyclophosphamide. Assay: immunoSEQ multiplex PCR; the TCRdb copy retains only in-frame clones and omits some. The sample holds 30,000 to 40,000 clones, and no clone turns up only once. Sequenced input: PBMCs. Receptors originate from a man between 50 and 59 years old in good health, CMV-negative, and a related stem cell transplant donor.

This clone appeared many times. The CDR3 region is CASIPYPDTEAFF. The CDR3 nucleotides read TGTGCCAGCATACCTTACCCGGACACTGAAGCTTTCTTT. The gene calls are TRBV2 and TRBJ1-1; D not certain. Trimming removed 7 bases from V and 3 bases from J, with 12 bases in between. CDR1 and CDR2 from the germline V gene are SNHLY and FYNNEI. This CDR3 is built from 13 residues. Combining the CDR3 with reference TRBV2 and TRBJ1-1 gives the whole variable domain EPEVTQTPSHQVTQMGQEVILRCVPISNHLYFYWYRQILGQKVEFLVSFYNNEISEKSEIFDDQFSVERPDGSNFTLKIRSTKLEDSAMYFCASIPYPDTEAFFGQGTRLTVV.

This clone was detected many times. The J gene is TRBJ2-3, the V gene TRBV4-1; the match to TRBD1 covers 8 bases. Germline values: CDR1 MGHRA, CDR2 YSYEKL. The ends lost 3 bases at V and 6 bases at J; junction bases unmatched: 11. The length of the CDR3 is 16 residues. For the CDR3, the DNA is TGCGCCAGCAGCCACACTCCCACGACAGGGGCCGATACGCAGTATTTT. This translates into CASSHTPTTGADTQYF.

At least ten counts were recorded for this clone. The chain combines TRBV5-1 with TRBJ2-3; the D gene is possibly TRBD2 (6 bases). Trimming took off 2 bases at V and 2 bases at J, with 12 bases between the two ends. The CDR3 contains 15 residues. Germline CDR1 reads SGHRS; CDR2 reads YFSETQ. CDR3 residues: CASSLQRRDTDTQYF. CDR3 coding DNA: TGCGCCAGCAGCTTACAGCGGAGGGACACAGATACGCAGTATTTT.